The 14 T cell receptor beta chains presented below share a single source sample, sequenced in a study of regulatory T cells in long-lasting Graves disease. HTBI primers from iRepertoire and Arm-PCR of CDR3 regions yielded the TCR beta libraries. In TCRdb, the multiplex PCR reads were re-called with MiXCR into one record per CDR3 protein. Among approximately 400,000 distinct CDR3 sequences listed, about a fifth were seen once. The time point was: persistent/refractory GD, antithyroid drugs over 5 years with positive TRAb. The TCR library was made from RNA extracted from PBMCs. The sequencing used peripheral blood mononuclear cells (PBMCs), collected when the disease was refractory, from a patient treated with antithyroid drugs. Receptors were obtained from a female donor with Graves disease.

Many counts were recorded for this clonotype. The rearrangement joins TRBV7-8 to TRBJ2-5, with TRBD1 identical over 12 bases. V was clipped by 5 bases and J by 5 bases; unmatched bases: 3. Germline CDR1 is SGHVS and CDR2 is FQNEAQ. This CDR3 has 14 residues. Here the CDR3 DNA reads TGTGCCAGCAGCGGGACAGGGGGCGTGGAGACCCAGTACTTC. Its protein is CASSGTGGVETQYF.

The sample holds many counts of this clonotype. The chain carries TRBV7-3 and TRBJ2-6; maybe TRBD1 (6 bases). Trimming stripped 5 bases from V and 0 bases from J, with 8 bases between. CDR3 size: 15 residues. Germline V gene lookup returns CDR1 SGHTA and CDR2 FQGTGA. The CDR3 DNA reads TGTGCCAGCAGCGAACAGGGCTCTGGGGCCAACGTCCTGACTTTC. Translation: CASSEQGSGANVLTF.

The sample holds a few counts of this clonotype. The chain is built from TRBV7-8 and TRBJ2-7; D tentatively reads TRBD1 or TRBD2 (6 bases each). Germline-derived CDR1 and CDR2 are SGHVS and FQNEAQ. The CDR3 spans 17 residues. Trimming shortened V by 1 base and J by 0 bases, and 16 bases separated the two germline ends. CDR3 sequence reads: CASSLEVRGRSSYEQYF. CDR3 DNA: TGTGCCAGCAGCTTAGAAGTTAGGGGGAGGAGCTCCTACGAGCAGTACTTC.

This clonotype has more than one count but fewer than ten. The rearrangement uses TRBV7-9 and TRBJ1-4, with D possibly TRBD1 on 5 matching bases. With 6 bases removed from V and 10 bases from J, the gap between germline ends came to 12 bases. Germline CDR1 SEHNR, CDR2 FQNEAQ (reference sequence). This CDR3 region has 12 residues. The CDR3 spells CASSPGVGKLFF. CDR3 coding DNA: TGTGCCAGCAGTCCGGGGGTCGGAAAACTGTTTTTT.

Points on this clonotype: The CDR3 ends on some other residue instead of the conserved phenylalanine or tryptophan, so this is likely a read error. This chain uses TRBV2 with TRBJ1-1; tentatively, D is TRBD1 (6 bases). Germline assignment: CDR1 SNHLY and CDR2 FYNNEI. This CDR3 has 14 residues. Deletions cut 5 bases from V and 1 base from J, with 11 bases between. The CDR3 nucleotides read TGTGCCAGCAGTTTTGGGGGCCCGAACACTGAAGCTTTCTCT. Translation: CASSFGGPNTEAFS.

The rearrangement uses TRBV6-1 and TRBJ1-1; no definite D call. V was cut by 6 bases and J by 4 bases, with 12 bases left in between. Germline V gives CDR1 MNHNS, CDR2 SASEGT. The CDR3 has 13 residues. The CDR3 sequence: CASRAPVVTEAFF. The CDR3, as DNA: TGTGCCAGCAGGGCCCCAGTTGTCACTGAAGCTTTCTTT.

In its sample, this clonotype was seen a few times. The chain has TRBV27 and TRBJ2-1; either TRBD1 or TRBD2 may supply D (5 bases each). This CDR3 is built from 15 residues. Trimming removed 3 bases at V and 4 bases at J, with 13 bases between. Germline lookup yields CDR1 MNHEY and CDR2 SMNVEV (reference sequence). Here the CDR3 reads CASSFSGRDYNEQFF. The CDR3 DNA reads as TGTGCCAGCAGTTTCAGCGGCAGGGATTACAATGAGCAGTTCTTC.

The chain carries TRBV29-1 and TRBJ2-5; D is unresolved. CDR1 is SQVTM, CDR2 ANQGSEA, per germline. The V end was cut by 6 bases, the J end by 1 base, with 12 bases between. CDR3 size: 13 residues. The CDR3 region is CSVRGISQETQYF. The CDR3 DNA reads TGCAGCGTCCGAGGAATAAGCCAAGAGACCCAGTACTTC.

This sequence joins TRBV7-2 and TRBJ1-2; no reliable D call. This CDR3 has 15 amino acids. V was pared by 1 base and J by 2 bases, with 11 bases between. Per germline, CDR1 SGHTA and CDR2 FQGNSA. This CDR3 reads CASSLGPGQNYGYTF. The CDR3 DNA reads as TGTGCCAGCAGCTTAGGCCCGGGCCAAAACTATGGCTACACCTTC.

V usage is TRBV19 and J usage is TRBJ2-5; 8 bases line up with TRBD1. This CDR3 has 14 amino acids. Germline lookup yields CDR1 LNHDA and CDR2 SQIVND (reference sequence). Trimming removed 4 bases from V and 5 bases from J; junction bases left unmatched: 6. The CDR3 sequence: CASSTQGAGETQYF. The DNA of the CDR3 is TGTGCCAGTAGTACCCAGGGGGCGGGGGAGACCCAGTACTTC.

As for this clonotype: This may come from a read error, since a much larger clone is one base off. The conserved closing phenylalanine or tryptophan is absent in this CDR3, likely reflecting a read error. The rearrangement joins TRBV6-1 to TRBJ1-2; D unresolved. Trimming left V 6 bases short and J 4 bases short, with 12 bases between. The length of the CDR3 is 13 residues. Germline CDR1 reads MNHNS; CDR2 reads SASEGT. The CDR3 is CASSEVRGYGYTV. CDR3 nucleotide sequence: TGTGCCAGCAGCGAGGTGCGGGGCTATGGCTACACCGTC.

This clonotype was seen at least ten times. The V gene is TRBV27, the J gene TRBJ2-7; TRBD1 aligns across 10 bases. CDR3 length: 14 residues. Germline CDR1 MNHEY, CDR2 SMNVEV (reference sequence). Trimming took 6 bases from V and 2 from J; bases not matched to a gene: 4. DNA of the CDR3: TGTGCCAGCAGAACCGGGACAGGGGCCTACGAGCAGTACTTC. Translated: CASRTGTGAYEQYF.

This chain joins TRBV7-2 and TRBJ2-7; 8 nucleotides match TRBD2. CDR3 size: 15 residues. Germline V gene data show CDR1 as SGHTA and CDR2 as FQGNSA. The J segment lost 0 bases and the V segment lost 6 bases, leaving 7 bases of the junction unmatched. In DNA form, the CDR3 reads TGTGCCAGCAGATTTACCACTAGCGGCTCCTACGAGCAGTACTTC. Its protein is CASRFTTSGSYEQYF.

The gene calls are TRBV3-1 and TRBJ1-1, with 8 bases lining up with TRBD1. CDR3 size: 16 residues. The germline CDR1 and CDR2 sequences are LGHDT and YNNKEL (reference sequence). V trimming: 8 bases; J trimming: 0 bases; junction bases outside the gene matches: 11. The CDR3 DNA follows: TGTGCCAGCCAAGCCAGGGGGCACAGATTGAACACTGAAGCTTTCTTT. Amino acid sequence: CASQARGHRLNTEAFF.